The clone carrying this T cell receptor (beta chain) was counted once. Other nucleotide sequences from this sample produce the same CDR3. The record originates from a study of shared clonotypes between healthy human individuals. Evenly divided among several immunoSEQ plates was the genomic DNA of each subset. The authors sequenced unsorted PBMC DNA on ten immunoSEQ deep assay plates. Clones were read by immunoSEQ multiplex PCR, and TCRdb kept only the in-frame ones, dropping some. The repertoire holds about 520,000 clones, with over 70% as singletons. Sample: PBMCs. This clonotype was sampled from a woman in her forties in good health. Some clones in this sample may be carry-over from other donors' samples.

CDR3 sequence: CASSLGGNTEAFF. The CDR3 bases are TGCGCCAGCAGCTTGGGCGGGAACACTGAAGCTTTCTTT. The chain employs TRBV5-1 and TRBJ1-1; D gene unclear. Trimming took 0 bases from V and 1 from J, leaving 4 bases between them. This CDR3 contains 13 residues. Germline V gives CDR1 SGHRS, CDR2 YFSETQ.